Each of the 19 T cell receptor beta chains below was sequenced from the same sample in a study of T cell responses to AZD1222 COVID-19 vaccine. Using immunoSEQ multiplex PCR, the repertoire was profiled, and TCRdb retains in-frame clones only, with some absent. The data contain about 150,000 clones, 88% of them seen just once; the ten biggest clones take up less than 3.5%. Sequenced material: peripheral blood, taken on day 0 of AZD1222 vaccination. The source is an adult in good health.

This clone was recorded only once. The genes are TRBV6-5 and TRBJ1-6; D unclear. The CDR3 loop spans 15 amino acids. Germline assignment: CDR1 MNHEY and CDR2 SVGAGI. Deletions cut 7 bases from V and 4 bases from J, with 14 bases between. The CDR3 loop is CASTPELPYNSPLHF. CDR3 in DNA: TGTGCCAGCACCCCCGAGCTCCCATATAATTCACCCCTCCACTTT.

The genes are TRBV15 and TRBJ2-3; tentatively, D is TRBD1 (6 bases). The V gene's germline CDR1 is LNHNV and CDR2 YYDKDF (reference sequence). V was pared by 5 bases and J by 6 bases, with 15 bases between. The CDR3 consists of 14 residues. DNA of the CDR3: TGTGCCACCAGCGGCAGGGGTACGGGGGATACGCAGTATTTT. This sequence encodes CATSGRGTGDTQYF.

This clone was observed a single time. This chain joins TRBV5-1 and TRBJ1-5; D gene unclear. The V gene's germline CDR1 is SGHRS and CDR2 YFSETQ. This CDR3 is 13 amino acids long. V was pared by 3 bases and J by 6 bases, with 10 bases between. The CDR3 reads CASSYGSGQPQHF. Here the CDR3 DNA reads TGCGCCAGCAGCTACGGATCCGGTCAGCCCCAGCATTTT. Looking up the rest from reference TRBV5-1 and TRBJ1-5 gives the full variable domain: KAGVTQTPRYLIKTRGQQVTLSCSPISGHRSVSWYQQTPGQGLQFLFEYFSETQRNKGNFPGRFSGRQFSNSRSEMNVSTLELGDSALYLCASSYGSGQPQHFGDGTRLSIL.

The chain employs TRBV6-5 and TRBJ1-1; D call uncertain. Germline V gene data show CDR1 as MNHEY and CDR2 as SVGAGI. The V and J ends lost 6 bases and 3 bases respectively, with 11 bases between them. The CDR3 has 13 residues. DNA of the CDR3: TGTGCCAGCAGCCGCATCGGGGACACTGAAGCTTTCTTT. Its protein product is CASSRIGDTEAFF.

This chain uses TRBV15 with TRBJ2-5; 9 bases are shared with TRBD2. The CDR3 extends over 16 amino acids. With V trimmed by 0 bases and J by 5 bases, 7 bases remained unmatched. Germline V gene data show CDR1 as LNHNV and CDR2 as YYDKDF (reference sequence). CDR3 sequence reads: CATSRDSSGVWETQYF. CDR3 DNA sequence: TGTGCCACCAGCAGAGATTCTAGCGGGGTTTGGGAGACCCAGTACTTC.

The table lists this clone with a count of one. This chain connects TRBV2 to TRBJ2-1; D gene unclear. The CDR3 runs 12 residues. Trimming removed 6 bases at V and 9 bases at J, with 12 bases between. Germline CDR1 and CDR2: SNHLY and FYNNEI. DNA of the CDR3: TGTGCCAGCAGCCCTAGTGGGGTTGAGCAGTTCTTC. This sequence encodes CASSPSGVEQFF.

V and J are TRBV4-1 and TRBJ1-1; D remains unclear. Germline V CDR1 and CDR2: MGHRA, YSYEKL. V shed 0 bases and J shed 4 bases, with 6 bases lying between them. CDR3 size: 13 residues. The CDR3 nucleotides are TGCGCCAGCAGCCAAGAAAGGACCACTGAAGCTTTCTTT. This gives the protein CASSQERTTEAFF.

The gene calls are TRBV28 and TRBJ1-5; D unresolved. Germline V lookup: CDR1 MDHEN, CDR2 SYDVKM. CDR3 length: 13 residues. Trimming cost V 5 bases and J 6 bases, with 11 bases left between them. The CDR3 reads CASSVEVGQPQHF. The CDR3 nucleotides read TGTGCCAGCAGTGTCGAAGTCGGTCAGCCCCAGCATTTT.

The chain uses TRBV29-1 and TRBJ2-1; D gene uncertain. Trimming took 6 bases from V and 10 from J, leaving 19 bases between them. The CDR3 has 13 amino acids. Germline assignment: CDR1 SQVTM and CDR2 ANQGSEA. This chain's CDR3 is CSVVAPLLAEQFF. CDR3 nucleotide sequence: TGCAGCGTAGTAGCCCCGCTACTTGCCGAGCAGTTCTTC.

This chain connects TRBV14 to TRBJ1-2; D unresolved. Germline loops: CDR1 SGHDN, CDR2 FVKESK. V lost 3 bases and J 1 base, leaving 9 bases between the germline ends. The CDR3 has 14 amino acids. The CDR3 DNA sequence: TGTGCCAGCAGCCAGGGATCCTTTAACTATGGCTACACCTTC. It codes for CASSQGSFNYGYTF.

The CDR3 here is CSASFTSGGFITDTQYF. CDR3 coding DNA: TGCAGTGCTAGTTTTACTAGCGGGGGGTTCATCACAGATACGCAGTATTTT. J is TRBJ2-3 and V is TRBV20-1; TRBD2 agrees at 12 bases. The V gene's germline CDR1 is DFQATT and CDR2 SNEGSKA (reference sequence). The CDR3 runs to 17 residues. The junction had 9 bases not matched to a gene; V was cut back by 3 bases and J by 2 bases.

The chain couples TRBV7-9 to TRBJ2-5, with a possible D match to TRBD1 (5 bases). The V gene's germline CDR1 is SEHNR and CDR2 FQNEAQ (reference sequence). The CDR3 is 13 residues long. V lost 4 bases, J lost 7 bases, and 13 bases lay in between. The CDR3 nucleotides are TGTGCCAGCAGCTCAGAAAGGGGAAGGACCCAGTACTTC. As protein: CASSSERGRTQYF. The full variable domain, completed using reference TRBV7-9 and TRBJ2-5, is DTGVSQNPRHKITKRGQNVTFRCDPISEHNRLYWYRQTLGQGPEFLTYFQNEAQLEKSRLLSDRFSAERPKGSFSTLEIQRTEQGDSAMYLCASSSERGRTQYFGPGTRLLVL.

This chain joins TRBV18 and TRBJ2-3; 14 bases are a match to TRBD2. Germline lookup yields CDR1 KGHSH and CDR2 LQKENI. This CDR3 has 16 amino acids. Trimming took 8 bases from V and 4 from J; bases not matched to a gene: 8. CDR3 coding DNA: TGTGCCAGCACCACCCTGACTAGCGGGGGGGCAGATACGCAGTATTTT. Encoded protein: CASTTLTSGGADTQYF.

The V gene is TRBV29-1, the J gene TRBJ2-4; 8 bases line up with TRBD1. V lost 4 bases, J lost 4 bases, and 9 bases stayed unmatched. CDR1 SQVTM and CDR2 ANQGSEA come from the germline V gene. This CDR3 comprises 15 residues. CDR3 in DNA: TGCAGCGTTGGTTCCCGGACAGGGCCAAAAAACATTCAGTACTTC. It is translated as CSVGSRTGPKNIQYF.

This chain connects TRBV4-2 to TRBJ1-2; TRBD1 matches at 8 bases. CDR1 and CDR2 from the germline V gene are LGHNA and YNFKEQ. CDR3 length: 16 residues. The V segment lost 1 base and the J segment 4 bases; nucleotides outside the gene matches: 8. The CDR3: CASSQGGTGPFYGYTF. In DNA, the CDR3 is TGTGCCAGCAGCCAAGGGGGGACAGGACCCTTCTATGGCTACACCTTC.

The V gene is TRBV9, the J gene TRBJ1-3; no clear D. The germline V gene has CDR1 SGDLS and CDR2 YYNGEE. V lost 0 bases and J lost 0, with 10 bases in between. There are 16 residues in the CDR3. The CDR3 bases are TGTGCCAGCAGCGTAGGTGTAGGGAGCTCTGGAAACACCATATATTTT. It translates to CASSVGVGSSGNTIYF.

The rearrangement uses TRBV13 and TRBJ1-4; TRBD1 is a possible D gene (6 bases). CDR1 and CDR2 (germline): PRHDT, FYEKMQ (reference sequence). This CDR3 has 15 residues. Trimming took off 2 bases at V and 3 bases at J, with 10 bases between the two ends. The CDR3 nucleotides are TGTGCCAGCAGCTTAAAGACAGGTTCTAATGAAAAACTGTTTTTT. This translates into CASSLKTGSNEKLFF.

The rearrangement uses TRBV2 and TRBJ2-2; 7 bases are shared with TRBD1. The CDR3 is 14 amino acids. Trimming at V came to 7 bases and at J to 8 bases, leaving 10 bases not matched to a gene. CDR1 and CDR2 from the germline V gene are SNHLY and FYNNEI. The CDR3 reads CASNRDRSYGELFF. DNA for the CDR3: TGTGCCAGCAACCGGGACAGATCGTATGGGGAGCTGTTTTTT.

The chain links TRBV6-5 to TRBJ1-5; the D is unclear. The germline CDR1 and CDR2 sequences are MNHEY and SVGAGI. CDR3 size: 12 residues. V lost 4 bases and J 8 bases, leaving 9 bases between the germline ends. CDR3 in DNA: TGTGCCAGCAGTTCCGGCCCAGAGCCCCAGCATTTT. It yields the protein CASSSGPEPQHF.